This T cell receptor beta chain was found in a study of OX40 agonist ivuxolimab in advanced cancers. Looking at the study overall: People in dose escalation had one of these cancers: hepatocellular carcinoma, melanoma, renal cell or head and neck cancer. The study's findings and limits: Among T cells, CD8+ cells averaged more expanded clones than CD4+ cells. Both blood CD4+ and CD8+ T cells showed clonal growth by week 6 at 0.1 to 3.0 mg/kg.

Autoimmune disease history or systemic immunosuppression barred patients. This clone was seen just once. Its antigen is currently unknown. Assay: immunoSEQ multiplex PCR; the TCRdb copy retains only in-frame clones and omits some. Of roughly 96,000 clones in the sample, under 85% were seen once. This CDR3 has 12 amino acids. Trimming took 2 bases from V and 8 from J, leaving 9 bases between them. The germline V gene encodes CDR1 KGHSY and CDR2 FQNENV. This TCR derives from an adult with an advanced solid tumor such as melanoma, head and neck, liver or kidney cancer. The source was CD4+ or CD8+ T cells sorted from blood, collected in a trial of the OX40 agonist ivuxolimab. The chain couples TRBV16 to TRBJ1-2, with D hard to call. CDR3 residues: CASSQASEGYTF. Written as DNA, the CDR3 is TGTGCCAGCAGCCAAGCGTCCGAAGGCTACACCTTC.